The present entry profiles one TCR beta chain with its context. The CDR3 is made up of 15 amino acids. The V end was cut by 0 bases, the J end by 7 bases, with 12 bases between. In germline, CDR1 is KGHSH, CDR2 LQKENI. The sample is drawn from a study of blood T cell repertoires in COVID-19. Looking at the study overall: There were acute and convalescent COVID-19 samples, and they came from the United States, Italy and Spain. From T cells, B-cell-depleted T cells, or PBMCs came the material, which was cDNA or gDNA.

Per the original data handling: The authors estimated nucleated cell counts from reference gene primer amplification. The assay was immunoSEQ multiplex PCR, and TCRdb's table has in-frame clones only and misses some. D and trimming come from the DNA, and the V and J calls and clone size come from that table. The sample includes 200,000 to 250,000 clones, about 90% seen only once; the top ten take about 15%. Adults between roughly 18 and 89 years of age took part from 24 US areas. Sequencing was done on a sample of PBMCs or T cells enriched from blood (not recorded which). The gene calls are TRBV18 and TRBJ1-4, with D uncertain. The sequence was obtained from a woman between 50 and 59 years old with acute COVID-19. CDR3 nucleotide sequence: TGTGCCAGCTCACCACCGACGGGTCGCGGTGAAAAACTGTTTTTT. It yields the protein CASSPPTGRGEKLFF.